Listed below are T cell receptor beta chains from one sample, sequenced in a study of early T cells in non-severe SARS-CoV-2 infection. TCRdb reprocessed the 5' RACE reads with MiXCR, giving one entry per CDR3 protein. Of about 56,000 distinct CDR3 sequences listed, 10% to 13% are singletons. The sequencing sample was made of whole blood. These receptors came from an adult who was a healthcare worker with PCR-confirmed SARS-CoV-2 infection or an uninfected control (not recorded which). Both conserved end residues are part of each CDR3. A D gene is named only where the DNA matches it firmly. Size is stated for part of the rows, as once, few or many counts, or as a class when the clone is expanded.

CDR3aa: CASSLTQDPSYNEQFF
CDR3nt: TGTGCCAGCTCTTTGACTCAAGACCCCTCCTACAATGAGCAGTTCTTC
abundance: few
j_gene: TRBJ2-1
v_gene: TRBV18
d_gene: NA

CDR3aa: CASSFTGGGEPQHF
CDR3nt: TGCGCCAGCAGCTTCACTGGGGGGGGAGAGCCCCAGCATTTT
abundance: NA
j_gene: TRBJ1-5
v_gene: TRBV5-1
d_gene: NA

CDR3aa: CASSLGRTSLAEQFF
CDR3nt: TGTGCCAGCAGCTTAGGGAGGACTAGTTTAGCTGAGCAGTTCTTC
abundance: few
j_gene: TRBJ2-1
v_gene: TRBV11-2
d_gene: TRBD2

CDR3aa: CASSVGTGQETQYF
CDR3nt: TGTGCCAGCAGCGTCGGGACAGGCCAAGAGACCCAGTACTTC
abundance: many
j_gene: TRBJ2-5
v_gene: TRBV7-3
d_gene: TRBD1

CDR3aa: CATSDGSGLETQYF
CDR3nt: TGTGCCACCAGTGATGGTAGCGGACTGGAGACCCAGTACTTC
abundance: few
j_gene: TRBJ2-5
v_gene: TRBV24-1
d_gene: NA

CDR3aa: CASSLAGVNQPQHF
CDR3nt: TGTGCCAGCAGCTTAGCAGGGGTCAATCAGCCCCAGCATTTT
abundance: NA
j_gene: TRBJ1-5
v_gene: TRBV7-9
d_gene: NA

CDR3aa: CVSKVGREGYNEQFF
CDR3nt: TGTGTCAGTAAGGTAGGGCGGGAGGGCTACAATGAGCAGTTCTTC
abundance: NA
j_gene: TRBJ2-1
v_gene: TRBV19
d_gene: TRBD2

CDR3aa: CASSPASADTQYF
CDR3nt: TGTGCCAGCAGCCCCGCTTCGGCAGATACGCAGTATTTT
abundance: once
j_gene: TRBJ2-3
v_gene: TRBV7-9
d_gene: NA

CDR3aa: CASSYQPGKDSPLHF
CDR3nt: TGTGCCAGCAGTTACCAGCCAGGGAAGGATTCACCCCTCCACTTT
abundance: NA
j_gene: TRBJ1-6
v_gene: TRBV6-6
d_gene: NA

CDR3aa: CASSLVRYGLAEAFF
CDR3nt: TGTGCCAGCAGCTTAGTGCGGTACGGGTTGGCTGAAGCTTTCTTT
abundance: many
j_gene: TRBJ1-1
v_gene: TRBV7-9
d_gene: NA

CDR3aa: CASSYGFSVTDTQYF
CDR3nt: TGTGCCAGCAGTTACGGATTCTCGGTCACAGATACGCAGTATTTT
abundance: many
j_gene: TRBJ2-3
v_gene: TRBV6-6
d_gene: NA

CDR3aa: CASTIGKDPAASYEQYF
CDR3nt: TGTGCTAGCACCATCGGGAAGGACCCAGCGGCCTCCTACGAGCAGTACTTC
abundance: few
j_gene: TRBJ2-7
v_gene: TRBV7-7
d_gene: NA

CDR3aa: CASSQETGTSGYNEQFF
CDR3nt: TGCGCCAGCAGCCAAGAAACGGGGACTAGCGGGTACAATGAGCAGTTCTTC
abundance: NA
j_gene: TRBJ2-1
v_gene: TRBV4-3
d_gene: TRBD2

CDR3aa: CASSLLTGTTEAFF
CDR3nt: TGCGCCAGCAGCCTCTTGACAGGGACCACTGAAGCTTTCTTT
abundance: many
j_gene: TRBJ1-1
v_gene: TRBV5-1
d_gene: TRBD1